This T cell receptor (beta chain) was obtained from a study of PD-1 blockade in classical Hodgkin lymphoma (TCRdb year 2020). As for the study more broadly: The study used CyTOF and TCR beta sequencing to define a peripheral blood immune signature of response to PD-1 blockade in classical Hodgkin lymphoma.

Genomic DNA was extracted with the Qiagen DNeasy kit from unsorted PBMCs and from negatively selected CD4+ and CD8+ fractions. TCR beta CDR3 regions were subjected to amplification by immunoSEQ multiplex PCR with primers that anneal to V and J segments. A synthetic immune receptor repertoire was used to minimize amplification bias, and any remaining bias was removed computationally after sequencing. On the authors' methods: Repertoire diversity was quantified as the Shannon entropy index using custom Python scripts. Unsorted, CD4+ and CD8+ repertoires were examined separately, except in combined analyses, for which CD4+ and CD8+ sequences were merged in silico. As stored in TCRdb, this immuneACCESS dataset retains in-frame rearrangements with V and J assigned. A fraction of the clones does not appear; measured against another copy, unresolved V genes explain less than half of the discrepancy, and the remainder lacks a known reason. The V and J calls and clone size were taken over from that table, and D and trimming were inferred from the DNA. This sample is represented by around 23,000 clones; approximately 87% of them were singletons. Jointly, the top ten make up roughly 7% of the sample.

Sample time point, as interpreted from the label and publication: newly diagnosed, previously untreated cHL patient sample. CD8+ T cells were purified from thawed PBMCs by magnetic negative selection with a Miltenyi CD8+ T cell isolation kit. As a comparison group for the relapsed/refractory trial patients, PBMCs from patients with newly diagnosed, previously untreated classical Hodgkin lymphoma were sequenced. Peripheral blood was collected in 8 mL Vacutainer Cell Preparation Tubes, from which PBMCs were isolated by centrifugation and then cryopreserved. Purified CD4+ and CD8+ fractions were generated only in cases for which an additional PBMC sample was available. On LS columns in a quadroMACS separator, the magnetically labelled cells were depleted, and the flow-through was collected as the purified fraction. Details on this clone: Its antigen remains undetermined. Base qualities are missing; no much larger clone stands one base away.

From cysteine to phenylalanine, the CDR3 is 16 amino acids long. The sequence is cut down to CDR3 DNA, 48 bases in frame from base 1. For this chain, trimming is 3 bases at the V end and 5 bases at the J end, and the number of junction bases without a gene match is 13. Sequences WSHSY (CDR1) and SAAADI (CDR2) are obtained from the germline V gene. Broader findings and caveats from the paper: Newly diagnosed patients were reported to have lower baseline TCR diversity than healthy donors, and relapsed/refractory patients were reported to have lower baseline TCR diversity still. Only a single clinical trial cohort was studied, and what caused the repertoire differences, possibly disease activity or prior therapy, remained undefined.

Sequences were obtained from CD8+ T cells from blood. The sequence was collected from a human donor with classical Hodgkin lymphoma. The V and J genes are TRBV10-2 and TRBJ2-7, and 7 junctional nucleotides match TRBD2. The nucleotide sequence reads TGCGCCAGCAGTGACATAATAAGACTAGCCAACAACGAGCAGTACTTC. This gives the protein CASSDIIRLANNEQYF.